Each of the 6 T cell receptor beta chains below was sequenced from the same sample in a study of glioma-infiltrating T cells after dendritic cell vaccination. Repertoires were generated with immunoSEQ multiplex PCR, while TCRdb's copy carries only in-frame clones and drops some. This sample has roughly 100,000 clones, with roughly 79% found just once. The sample here was blood, taken before dendritic cell vaccination. The receptor set was obtained from a human donor with glioblastoma.

V gene TRBV11-2 combines with J gene TRBJ2-5; tentative D call: TRBD1 (6 bases). V was shortened by 1 base and J by 4 bases, with 16 bases between the two germline ends. The CDR3 loop spans 16 amino acids. Germline CDR1 SGHAT, CDR2 FQNNGV. The CDR3 coding sequence is TGTGCCAGCAGCTTAGTGCCGGGACACCCGCCAGAGACCCAGTACTTC. Its protein is CASSLVPGHPPETQYF.

This chain links TRBV6-1 with TRBJ1-2; no definite D call. The germline V gene encodes CDR1 MNHNS and CDR2 SASEGT. The germline V and J ends were trimmed by 5 bases and 2 bases, with 9 bases remaining between them. The CDR3 runs to 13 residues. The CDR3 sequence is CASSLERNYGYTF. CDR3 nucleotides: TGTGCCAGCAGTTTAGAACGAAACTATGGCTACACCTTC.

This clone has just a few counts. This chain's CDR3 is CASSQVGVGGTEAFF. In DNA, the CDR3 is TGCGCCAGCAGCCAAGTGGGGGTAGGGGGCACTGAAGCTTTCTTT. The chain carries TRBV4-3 and TRBJ1-1; D is possibly TRBD1 (6 bases). V was cut by 1 base and J by 4 bases, with 13 bases left in between. The V gene's germline CDR1 is LGHNA and CDR2 YSLEER. The CDR3 is 15 amino acids.

Only a few counts were recorded for this clone. The germline gene is not matched at one end of the junction; a read error may be the cause. CDR3 sequence (DNA): TGTGCCACCAGTGGGCCGAACACTGAAGCTTTCTTT. This encodes CATSGPNTEAFF. The rearrangement links TRBV10-3 to TRBJ1-1; D call uncertain. Germline V gives CDR1 ENHRY, CDR2 SYGVKD. This CDR3 is built from 12 residues.

This chain connects TRBV5-4 to TRBJ2-7; 9 nucleotides line up with TRBD1. Germline V gene sequence: CDR1 SGHNT, CDR2 YYREEE (reference sequence). The CDR3 runs 17 residues. V trimming: 2 bases; J trimming: 4 bases; junction bases outside the gene matches: 13. The DNA of the CDR3 is TGTGCCAGCAGCTTCGATTTAACGGGACAGGGATCGTACGAGCAGTACTTC. This codes for CASSFDLTGQGSYEQYF.

The chain joins TRBV7-9 to TRBJ1-6, with D possibly matching TRBD1 (6 bases). Per the germline V gene, CDR1 is SEHNR and CDR2 is FQNEAQ (reference sequence). V was trimmed by 2 bases and J by 6 bases, leaving 17 bases between them. CDR3 length equals 17 residues. This CDR3 reads CASSLLWGGQINSPLHF. The CDR3, as DNA: TGTGCCAGCAGCTTATTGTGGGGGGGGCAGATTAATTCACCCCTCCACTTT.